The source of this T cell receptor beta chain is a study of blood T cell repertoires in COVID-19. Study summary: There were acute and convalescent COVID-19 samples, and they came from the United States, Italy and Spain. The analysed material was cDNA or gDNA that came from T cells, B-cell-depleted T cells, or PBMCs.

Per the authors' pipeline: Reference gene primer amplification gave nucleated cell count estimates. TCRdb's table, derived via immunoSEQ multiplex PCR, lists solely in-frame clones and lacks some. V and J calls and clone size are copied from that table; D and trimming were computed from the DNA. Of more than 85,000 clones listed, around 83% are singletons. V shed 4 bases and J 6 bases; nucleotides not matched to a gene: 8. Germline CDR1 SGHAT, CDR2 FQNNGV. CDR3 length: 15 amino acids. The genes are TRBV11-2 and TRBJ1-3; 8 bases fit TRBD1. This receptor was obtained from a man in his sixties with acute or convalescent COVID-19. The sequenced material came from peripheral blood. CDR3 in DNA: TGTGCCAGCAGCTCCGTCGGGACAGGCCTAAACACCATATATTTT. Encoded protein: CASSSVGTGLNTIYF.